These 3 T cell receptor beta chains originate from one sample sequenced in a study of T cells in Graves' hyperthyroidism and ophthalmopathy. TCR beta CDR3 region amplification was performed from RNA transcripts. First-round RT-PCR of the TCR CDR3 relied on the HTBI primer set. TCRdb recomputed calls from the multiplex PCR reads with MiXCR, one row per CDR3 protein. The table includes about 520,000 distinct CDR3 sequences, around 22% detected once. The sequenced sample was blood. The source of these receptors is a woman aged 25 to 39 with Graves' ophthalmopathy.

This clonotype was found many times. CDR3 nucleotide sequence: TGTGCCAGCAGTTTAGGAGGGGGGGGTAGTCGTACGCAGTATTTT. The encoded protein is CASSLGGGGSRTQYF. V and J are TRBV12-3 or TRBV12-4 and TRBJ2-3; TRBD2 is a possible D gene (7 bases). V was cut by 1 base and J by 8 bases, with 16 bases left in between. This CDR3 has 15 amino acids.

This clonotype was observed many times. In nucleotides, the CDR3 is TGTGCCAGCAGTTACGACCGGGACAGGGGAATCTATGGCTACACCTTC. Its translation is CASSYDRDRGIYGYTF. This rearrangement joins TRBV6-5 to TRBJ1-2, with 10 bases fitting TRBD1. With V trimmed by 2 bases and J by 4 bases, 7 bases remained unmatched. The CDR3 runs to 16 residues. Per the germline V gene, CDR1 is MNHEY and CDR2 is SVGAGI.

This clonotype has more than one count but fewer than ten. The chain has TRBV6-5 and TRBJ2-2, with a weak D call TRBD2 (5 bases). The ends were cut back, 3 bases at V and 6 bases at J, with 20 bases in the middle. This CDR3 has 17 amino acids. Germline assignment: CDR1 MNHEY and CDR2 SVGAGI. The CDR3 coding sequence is TGTGCCAGCAGTTATACTCGTCTGCGGGCGGCCGCCGGGGAGCTGTTTTTT. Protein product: CASSYTRLRAAAGELFF.